One sample yielded the 31 T cell receptor beta chains listed below, sequenced in a study of TIL therapy for anti-PD-1-resistant metastatic lung cancer. This was the immunoSEQ v3 assay. Assay: immunoSEQ multiplex PCR; the TCRdb copy retains only in-frame clones and omits some. The sample has more than 90,000 clones, roughly two thirds seen once. Time point here: pre-treatment sample, taken before nivolumab and TIL therapy. The tumor samples were excised metastases, mostly pleural nodules or supraclavicular lymph nodes. The material sequenced was tumor tissue, taken at baseline. These receptor sequences come from a person aged 30 to 80 with non-small cell lung cancer.

V gene TRBV3-1 (or the pseudogene TRBV3-2) combines with J gene TRBJ1-5; no clear D gene. The V gene lost 1 base and the J gene lost 1 base, with 5 bases spanning the gap. Germline V gene lookup returns CDR1 LGHDT and CDR2 YNNKEL (reference sequence). The CDR3 is 14 residues long. The CDR3 DNA sequence: TGTGCCAGCAGCCAAGGGGTCAGCAATCAGCCCCAGCATTTT. It is translated as CASSQGVSNQPQHF.

The gene calls are TRBV6-5 and TRBJ1-2; weak D call: TRBD1 (5 bases). The CDR3 length is 14 residues. V gave up 5 bases and J gave up 2 bases, with 12 bases separating them. Looked up from germline, CDR1 is MNHEY and CDR2 is SVGAGI. The CDR3 loop reads CASSLGAMNYGYTF. The CDR3 DNA sequence: TGTGCCAGCAGTCTTGGGGCCATGAACTATGGCTACACCTTC.

V usage is TRBV14 and J usage is TRBJ2-3; 13 bases agree with TRBD2. This CDR3 is 17 amino acids long. J gave up 4 bases and V 5 bases, and 9 bases lay outside the gene matches. Per germline, CDR1 SGHDN and CDR2 FVKESK. CDR3 in DNA: TGTGCCAGCAGCGGGCCGGGACTAGCGGGGCAGGCAGATACGCAGTATTTT. Encoded protein: CASSGPGLAGQADTQYF.

J is TRBJ2-5 and V is TRBV6-5, with a weak D call TRBD2 (6 bases). Germline assignment: CDR1 MNHEY and CDR2 SVGAGI. Deletions cut 2 bases from V and 7 bases from J, with 14 bases between. The CDR3 is 14 amino acids. The CDR3 loop is CASSYPGVPGTQYF. In DNA, the CDR3 is TGTGCCAGCAGTTACCCGGGGGTCCCAGGGACCCAGTACTTC.

The chain employs TRBV4-3 and TRBJ2-1; D is unresolved. The CDR3 runs to 13 residues. Germline CDR1 is LGHNA and CDR2 is YSLEER. V lost 0 bases and J 10 bases, leaving 10 bases between the germline ends. The chain's CDR3 is CASSQEVGTEQFF. The CDR3 region has the DNA TGCGCCAGCAGCCAAGAGGTGGGTACGGAGCAGTTCTTC.

The chain is built from TRBV18 and TRBJ2-7; D possibly corresponds to TRBD1 (5 bases). This CDR3 region has 13 residues. Germline CDR1 and CDR2: KGHSH and LQKENI. Trimming shortened V by 3 bases and J by 2 bases, and 8 bases separated the two germline ends. CDR3 sequence reads: CASSPARAYEQYF. In nucleotides, the CDR3 is TGTGCCAGCTCACCTGCCAGGGCCTACGAGCAGTACTTC.

The J gene is TRBJ2-2, the V gene TRBV18; D gene ambiguous. This CDR3 has 14 residues. V was trimmed by 3 bases and J by 4 bases, leaving 9 bases between them. In germline, CDR1 is KGHSH, CDR2 LQKENI. The CDR3 here is CASSPLESTGELFF. CDR3 nucleotide sequence: TGTGCCAGCTCACCGCTCGAAAGCACCGGGGAGCTGTTTTTT.

The chain links TRBV5-1 to TRBJ1-3; D remains ambiguous. Germline V lookup: CDR1 SGHRS, CDR2 YFSETQ. Trimming removed 4 bases from V and 0 bases from J, with 8 bases in between. The CDR3 is made up of 14 amino acids. CDR3 bases: TGCGCCAGCAGCCTGTCAGACTCTGGAAACACCATATATTTT. Translated: CASSLSDSGNTIYF.

The V and J genes are TRBV19 and TRBJ2-1, with 10 bases aligning to TRBD2. This CDR3 is 16 amino acids long. Germline V gene data show CDR1 as LNHDA and CDR2 as SQIVND (reference sequence). V lost 5 bases and J lost 9; bases outside the gene matches: 13. DNA of the CDR3: TGTGCCAGTAGTTTCCGAGCGGGAGGGCCTTTGAGTGAGCAGTTCTTC. Translated, it gives CASSFRAGGPLSEQFF.

The CDR3 DNA sequence: TGCGCCAGCAGCCAAGACCTGGCCAGGACAAGTAATGAAAAACTGTTTTTT. It codes for CASSQDLARTSNEKLFF. The chain combines TRBV4-3 with TRBJ1-4; a possible D gene is TRBD1 (5 bases). V was pared by 0 bases and J by 4 bases, with 15 bases between. The CDR3 length is 17 residues. Germline CDR1 LGHNA, CDR2 YSLEER.

This rearrangement joins TRBV19 to TRBJ2-1; TRBD2 might be the D (7 bases). CDR1 is LNHDA, CDR2 SQIVND, per germline (reference sequence). V was pared by 10 bases and J by 6 bases, with 25 bases between. There are 16 residues in the CDR3. The CDR3 region is CAKGGRRIKPFNEQFF. CDR3 nucleotide sequence: TGTGCCAAGGGGGGGCGGCGCATTAAACCTTTCAATGAGCAGTTCTTC.

Worth noting for this clone: Sequence at one end of the junction differs from germline and may be a read error. The chain is built from TRBV7-9 and TRBJ2-3, with 8 bases aligning to TRBD1. This CDR3 region has 15 residues. Germline CDR1 SEHNR, CDR2 FQNEAQ (reference sequence). This CDR3 reads CANSSWTGTTDTQYF. The CDR3 DNA sequence: TGTGCCAACAGCTCCTGGACAGGGACCACAGATACGCAGTATTTT.

V gene TRBV21-1 combines with J gene TRBJ1-5; the table's TRBD1 call for D was not verified on the DNA. TRBV21-1 counts as a pseudogene. The CDR3 runs 18 residues. CDR3 DNA sequence: TGTGCCAGCAGCAAATGGGGCCCCATATTTCGTAGCAATCAGCCCCAGCATTTT. Encoded protein: CASSKWGPIFRSNQPQHF.

This clone has just one count. The gene calls are TRBV11-3 and TRBJ2-5, with D unresolved. V was shortened by 2 bases and J by 2 bases, with 6 bases between the two germline ends. The length of the CDR3 is 13 residues. Germline CDR1 and CDR2: SGHNT and YENEEA. CDR3 residues: CASSLRNQETQYF. The CDR3 DNA reads as TGTGCCAGCAGCTTACGTAATCAAGAGACCCAGTACTTC.

There are a few counts of this clone. This sequence joins TRBV30 and TRBJ1-5, with D unclear. The CDR3 spans 12 residues. Between the trimmed V and J ends, which lost 1 base and 1 base, there was a span of 2 bases. Germline V lookup: CDR1 GTSNPN, CDR2 SVGIG (reference sequence). The CDR3 here is CAWSASNQPQHF. In DNA form, the CDR3 reads TGTGCCTGGAGTGCCAGCAATCAGCCCCAGCATTTT.

This clone was counted between two and nine times. The chain joins TRBV2 to TRBJ2-7, with 9 bases matching TRBD2. The CDR3 spans 15 residues. Trimming at V came to 5 bases and at J to 6 bases, leaving 11 bases not matched to a gene. Per germline, CDR1 SNHLY and CDR2 FYNNEI. DNA for the CDR3: TGTGCCAGCAGTCCCCGGGGTAGCGGGGGCCTCGAGCAGTACTTC. Translation gives CASSPRGSGGLEQYF.

CDR3 DNA: TGTGCCAGCAGGCCCCCGGGGGCCACTGGCTACACCTTC. Amino acids: CASRPPGATGYTF. The chain links TRBV5-6 to TRBJ1-2; D is perhaps TRBD1 (6 bases). The CDR3 length is 13 residues. The germline gives CDR1 SGHDT, CDR2 YYEEEE. V lost 5 bases, J lost 7 bases, and 15 bases lay in between. The complete variable domain, with remaining parts taken from reference TRBV5-6 and TRBJ1-2, reads DAGVTQSPTHLIKTRGQQVTLRCSPKSGHDTVSWYQQALGQGPQFIFQYYEEEERQRGNFPDRFSGHQFPNYSSELNVNALLLGDSALYLCASRPPGATGYTFGSGTRLTVV.

The chain joins TRBV19 to TRBJ2-1; TRBD2 is a possible D gene (6 bases). V was clipped by 1 base and J by 5 bases, with 15 bases between them. The CDR3 sequence is 16 residues long. Germline assignment: CDR1 LNHDA and CDR2 SQIVND (reference sequence). The CDR3: CASSIVGVAEDNEQFF. The CDR3 nucleotides are TGTGCCAGTAGTATAGTGGGGGTAGCGGAGGACAATGAGCAGTTCTTC.

The V call is TRBV9, the J call TRBJ2-3, with TRBD2 matching 10 bases. Germline-derived CDR1 and CDR2 are SGDLS and YYNGEE. The CDR3 totals 16 residues. After removal of 4 bases from V and 2 bases from J, the junction contained 7 bases not matched to a gene. The CDR3 sequence is CASSPRTSGFTDTQYF. CDR3 bases: TGTGCCAGCAGCCCGCGGACTAGCGGTTTCACAGATACGCAGTATTTT.

Only one count was recorded for this clone. CDR3 sequence reads: CASSRGTPGETQYF. For the CDR3, the DNA is TGTGCCAGCAGCCGCGGGACCCCAGGGGAGACCCAGTACTTC. The rearrangement uses TRBV4-2 and TRBJ2-5; possible D gene TRBD2, 6 bases. V shed 4 bases and J shed 5 bases, with 14 bases lying between them. Per the germline V gene, CDR1 is LGHNA and CDR2 is YNFKEQ. This CDR3 has 14 amino acids.

This clone has only a few counts. The chain joins TRBV6-5 to TRBJ1-4; tentatively, D is TRBD1 (5 bases). Trimming removed 6 bases from V and 4 bases from J, with 9 bases in between. The CDR3 consists of 13 residues. From germline, CDR1 is MNHEY and CDR2 SVGAGI. The CDR3 loop reads CASRQAGNEKLFF. The CDR3 DNA sequence: TGTGCCAGCAGACAGGCGGGTAATGAAAAACTGTTTTTT.

V and J are TRBV19 and TRBJ1-5, with D unresolved. The CDR3 runs to 13 residues. V was pared by 7 bases and J by 6 bases, with 13 bases between. CDR1 LNHDA and CDR2 SQIVND come from the germline V gene (reference sequence). Written as DNA, the CDR3 is TGTGCCAGTAATACCCGGGAGCTTCAGCCCCAGCATTTT. Encoded protein: CASNTRELQPQHF.

The chain has TRBV4-2 and TRBJ2-3; D unclear. This CDR3 has 14 amino acids. Looked up from germline, CDR1 is LGHNA and CDR2 is YNFKEQ. V dropped 1 base and J dropped 0 bases, with 5 bases sitting between them. CDR3 DNA sequence: TGTGCCAGCAGCCAAGTGGACAGCACAGATACGCAGTATTTT. Translating gives CASSQVDSTDTQYF.

The chain joins TRBV2 to TRBJ1-2, with D tentatively TRBD1 (5 bases). The CDR3 is 12 amino acids. Trimming left V 11 bases short and J 4 bases short, with 14 bases between. The germline gives CDR1 SNHLY, CDR2 FYNNEI. DNA of the CDR3: TGTGCCGGGGATCAGGGACCCTATGGCTACACCTTC. Amino acids: CAGDQGPYGYTF.

The chain recombines TRBV28 with TRBJ2-5; unclear D gene. CDR3 length: 13 residues. Trimming took 2 bases from V and 5 from J, leaving 9 bases between them. Germline V gene lookup returns CDR1 MDHEN and CDR2 SYDVKM. The CDR3 DNA sequence: TGTGCCAGCAGTTTAACCCTCGTGGAGACCCAGTACTTC. Translated: CASSLTLVETQYF.

The chain links TRBV20-1 to TRBJ2-3, with D uncertain. The germline V gene encodes CDR1 DFQATT and CDR2 SNEGSKA (reference sequence). The length of the CDR3 is 11 residues. Trimming took off 5 bases at V and 0 bases at J, with 3 bases between the two ends. The CDR3 DNA follows: TGCAGTGCTCCCAGCACAGATACGCAGTATTTT. This gives the protein CSAPSTDTQYF.

The genes are TRBV5-1 and TRBJ2-3, with D unresolved. This CDR3 region has 17 residues. Trimming took 0 bases from V and 0 from J, leaving 14 bases between them. Germline V gives CDR1 SGHRS, CDR2 YFSETQ. CDR3 in amino acids: CASSLGSGITSTDTQYF. CDR3 bases: TGCGCCAGCAGCTTGGGGTCAGGAATTACTAGCACAGATACGCAGTATTTT.

The rearrangement joins TRBV25-1 to TRBJ2-5, with no clear D. The germline V gene encodes CDR1 MGHDK and CDR2 SYGVNS. CDR3 size: 13 residues. V was pared by 4 bases and J by 4 bases, with 10 bases between. The chain's CDR3 is CASSAAGRETQYF. The CDR3 region has the DNA TGTGCCAGCAGTGCAGCAGGCCGAGAGACCCAGTACTTC.

The genes are TRBV5-1 and TRBJ2-5, with 10 bases identical to TRBD2. J was trimmed by 3 bases and V by 4 bases; bases with no gene match: 3. This CDR3 has 14 amino acids. The germline CDR1 and CDR2 sequences are SGHRS and YFSETQ. The CDR3 region has the DNA TGCGCCAGCAGCACCCTAGCGGGAGAAGAGACCCAGTACTTC. Protein: CASSTLAGEETQYF.

The chain employs TRBV6-1 and TRBJ2-1, with D perhaps given as TRBD1 or TRBD2 (5 bases each). This CDR3 is 14 amino acids long. CDR1 and CDR2 from the germline V gene are MNHNS and SASEGT. V dropped 1 base and J dropped 6 bases, with 10 bases sitting between them. The CDR3 protein is CASSEGPGGNEQFF. CDR3 coding DNA: TGTGCCAGCAGTGAAGGGCCTGGGGGCAATGAGCAGTTCTTC.

The table lists this clone with a count of one. The chain recombines TRBV21-1 with TRBJ1-3; TRBD1 is taken as the D call from the table, unchecked against the DNA. TRBV21-1 is tagged as a pseudogene. The CDR3 has 18 residues. DNA for the CDR3: TGTGCCAGCAGCAAAGGTGGGGAACAGGCGAGCTCTGGAAACACCATATATTTT. This codes for CASSKGGEQASSGNTIYF.